The 3 T cell receptor beta chains listed next were all sequenced from one sample in a study of blood T cell repertoires in COVID-19. Here immunoSEQ multiplex PCR was the method, and the copy in TCRdb shows in-frame clones only, minus some. This table holds around 310,000 clones, around 89% found once. The sample was peripheral blood. These receptors all stem from an older woman with acute or convalescent COVID-19.

The rearrangement uses TRBV5-5 and TRBJ2-5; 8 bases match TRBD2. The CDR3 totals 14 residues. Germline trimming cut 6 bases from V and 2 bases from J; bases unmatched to any gene: 6. Germline V gene sequence: CDR1 SGHKS, CDR2 YYEKEE (reference sequence). CDR3 nucleotides: TGTGCCAGCAACAACGGGGGGGTACAAGAGACCCAGTACTTC. It is translated as CASNNGGVQETQYF.

The chain uses TRBV5-1 and TRBJ2-6, with D tentatively TRBD2 (5 bases). This CDR3 spans 16 amino acids. V dropped 0 bases and J dropped 0 bases, with 7 bases sitting between them. Looked up from germline, CDR1 is SGHRS and CDR2 is YFSETQ. The CDR3 loop reads CASSLGGNSGANVLTF. The DNA for the CDR3 is TGCGCCAGCAGCTTGGGAGGGAACTCTGGGGCCAACGTCCTGACTTTC.

The rearrangement uses TRBV27 and TRBJ1-6; 7 bases are a match to TRBD1. V shed 5 bases, J shed 7 bases, and the junction held 14 bases outside the gene matches. This CDR3 has 17 residues. Germline CDR1 and CDR2: MNHEY and SMNVEV (reference sequence). CDR3 sequence: CASSLADRASGNSPLHF. The CDR3 nucleotides are TGTGCCAGCAGTCTGGCTGACAGGGCATCGGGGAATTCACCCCTCCACTTT.